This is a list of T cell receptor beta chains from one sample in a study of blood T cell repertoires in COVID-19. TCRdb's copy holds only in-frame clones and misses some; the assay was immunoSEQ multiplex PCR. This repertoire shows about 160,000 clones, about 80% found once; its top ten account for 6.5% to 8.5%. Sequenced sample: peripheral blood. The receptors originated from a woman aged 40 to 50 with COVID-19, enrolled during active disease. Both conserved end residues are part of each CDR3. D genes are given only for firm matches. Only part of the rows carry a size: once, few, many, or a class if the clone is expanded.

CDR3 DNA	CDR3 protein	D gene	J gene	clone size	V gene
TGTGCTATCACCGGGACAGAGTACAATGAGCAGTTCTTC	CAITGTEYNEQFF	TRBD1	TRBJ2-1	few	TRBV6-5
TGTGCCAGCAGTTTCTTGGGACACAAAGAGGCCCAGTACTTC	CASSFLGHKEAQYF	NA	TRBJ2-5	NA	TRBV27
TGCGGATTAGACAGGGGAGATACTGAAGCTTTCTTT	CGLDRGDTEAFF	TRBD1	TRBJ1-1	NA	TRBV30
TGTGCCAGCAGCTTAGGGACAGAGGACCAGCATTTT	CASSLGTEDQHF	NA	TRBJ1-5	NA	TRBV13
TGTGCCAGCAGCGTTGACAGGGTAGGCTCACCCCTCCACTTT	CASSVDRVGSPLHF	TRBD1	TRBJ1-6	NA	TRBV11-2
TGCGCCAGCAGCCCAAGTTGGGGCGCAGGCTCCTACAATGAGCAGTTCTTC	CASSPSWGAGSYNEQFF	NA	TRBJ2-1	few	TRBV10-1
TGTGCCACCAGCAGACTGAGGACAGAGAATTCACCCCTCCACTTT	CATSRLRTENSPLHF	NA	TRBJ1-6	NA	TRBV15
TGTGCCAGCGCCGGACAGGGGGCTGTTGGCAATCAGCCCCAGCATTTT	CASAGQGAVGNQPQHF	TRBD1	TRBJ1-5	NA	TRBV28
TGTGCCAGCAGCCTCGGGACAGGCCAGGCCTACAATGAGCAGTTCTTC	CASSLGTGQAYNEQFF	TRBD1	TRBJ2-1	NA	TRBV2
TGTGCCAGCTCACCACAGGGGGTGGGTAGTAATCAGCCCCAGCATTTT	CASSPQGVGSNQPQHF	NA	TRBJ1-5	NA	TRBV18
TGTGCCAGCAGCTTGGGACAGGCCGCCCTATCGCATGGCTACACCTTC	CASSLGQAALSHGYTF	TRBD1	TRBJ1-2	NA	TRBV7-9
TGTGCCAGCATTATAGGAAACACCATATATTTT	CASIIGNTIYF	NA	TRBJ1-3	NA	TRBV28
TGCGCCAGCAAGGGGAACTCTGGAAACACCATATATTTT	CASKGNSGNTIYF	NA	TRBJ1-3	NA	TRBV10-2
TGTGCCTGGAGTGGAGGACAGTCTGAAGCTTTCTTT	CAWSGGQSEAFF	NA	TRBJ1-1	once	TRBV30
TGTGCCACCAGCATCGGAGATACGCAGTATTTT	CATSIGDTQYF	NA	TRBJ2-3	NA	TRBV15
TGTGCCAGCAGCTCCACCGCGGGGGACAATGAGCAGTTCTTC	CASSSTAGDNEQFF	TRBD2	TRBJ2-1	once	TRBV11-1
TGTGCCAGTAACAGACAGGGGACCGGGGAGCTGTTTTTT	CASNRQGTGELFF	TRBD1	TRBJ2-2	NA	TRBV19
TGCGCCAGCAGCCCCGGGACAGGGTTGTATGGCTACACCTTC	CASSPGTGLYGYTF	TRBD1	TRBJ1-2	NA	TRBV5-1
TGTGCCAGCAGCTTAGTAGGCGGGGGGCAAGATACGCAGTATTTT	CASSLVGGGQDTQYF	TRBD2	TRBJ2-3	NA	TRBV11-2
TGTGCCAGCAGCTTGGGGGGACAGGGAGTAACTGGAAACACCATATATTTT	CASSLGGQGVTGNTIYF	TRBD1	TRBJ1-3	NA	TRBV5-4
TGTGCCAGCAGCACCACCGGACAGGGCCCCTATGGCTACACCTTC	CASSTTGQGPYGYTF	TRBD1	TRBJ1-2	NA	TRBV7-9
TGCGCCAGCAGATTGACAGGGGGCGGCTCCTACAATGAGCAGTTCTTC	CASRLTGGGSYNEQFF	TRBD1	TRBJ2-1	NA	TRBV10-2
TGTGCCAGCAGGGGAAGGAGGGATGAGCAGTTCTTC	CASRGRRDEQFF	NA	TRBJ2-1	NA	TRBV6-5
TGTGCCAGCAGGGGGGCGGCTAGCACAGATACGCAGTATTTT	CASRGAASTDTQYF	NA	TRBJ2-3	NA	TRBV2
TGTGCCAGCACTACAGACAGGACGATTAATTCACCCCTCCACTTT	CASTTDRTINSPLHF	NA	TRBJ1-6	NA	TRBV27
TGTGCCAGCAGCTTAGCGCTAACTAGTCACAATGAGCAGTTCTTC	CASSLALTSHNEQFF	NA	TRBJ2-1	NA	TRBV7-9
TGTGCCAGCAGCCCCCATTCCTCTGGGGCCAACGTCCTGACTTTC	CASSPHSSGANVLTF	NA	TRBJ2-6	NA	TRBV7-9
TGTGCCAGCAGCTTGGTGGCGGCTGGAAACACCATATATTTT	CASSLVAAGNTIYF	NA	TRBJ1-3	NA	TRBV11-2
TGTGCCTGGAGTGTAGTACAGGGACCTCTCCATGGCTACACCTTC	CAWSVVQGPLHGYTF	NA	TRBJ1-2	NA	TRBV30
TGTGCCAGCAGTTACAGAGGATCTGGAAACACCATATATTTT	CASSYRGSGNTIYF	NA	TRBJ1-3	NA	TRBV6-6
TGTGCCAGCAGTTTGAGGGTAGGGAGCGGTGGTGAGCAGTTCTTC	CASSLRVGSGGEQFF	NA	TRBJ2-1	NA	TRBV27
TGTGCCTGGAGTCTGACACGAACGACCGGGGAGCTGTTTTTT	CAWSLTRTTGELFF	NA	TRBJ2-2	NA	TRBV30
TGTGCCAGCAGCGAACAGGGGGACGTCGGGGAGCTGTTTTTT	CASSEQGDVGELFF	TRBD1	TRBJ2-2	NA	TRBV9
TGTGCCACTCACAATGGGGCTTCCAATCAGCCCCAGCATTTT	CATHNGASNQPQHF	NA	TRBJ1-5	NA	TRBV19
TGTGCCAGCAGCCGTGGACTAGCGGGAGCGAGAACAGATACGCAGTATTTT	CASSRGLAGARTDTQYF	TRBD2	TRBJ2-3	NA	TRBV7-2
TGTGCCAGCTCACCACCCGGGTCTGGAAACACCATATATTTT	CASSPPGSGNTIYF	NA	TRBJ1-3	NA	TRBV18
TGTGCCAGCAGGGGGATCGGGGAGAGAGGATTCGTCTACACCTTC	CASRGIGERGFVYTF	NA	TRBJ1-2	NA	TRBV27
TGTGCCATCGGGGGGGGACAGGGGAACTACGAGCAGTACTTC	CAIGGGQGNYEQYF	TRBD1	TRBJ2-7	NA	TRBV10-3
TGCGCCAGCAGCTTGGCGGGTGGCAATCAGCCCCAGCATTTT	CASSLAGGNQPQHF	NA	TRBJ1-5	once	TRBV5-1
TGTGCCAGCAGCTTAGGCGGGGGGACCGCAGATACGCAGTATTTT	CASSLGGGTADTQYF	TRBD2	TRBJ2-3	once	TRBV11-3
TGTGCCATCAGTCACAGGGCAGATACGCAGTATTTT	CAISHRADTQYF	NA	TRBJ2-3	NA	TRBV10-3
TGTGCCAGCAGTCAGACTAGCGGGAGAAGTGGAGAGACCCAGTACTTC	CASSQTSGRSGETQYF	TRBD2	TRBJ2-5	few	TRBV3-1/TRBV3-2
TGTGCCAGTACCATGTCACCGGGGGGCGCGTCCTACGAGCAGTACTTC	CASTMSPGGASYEQYF	NA	TRBJ2-7	NA	TRBV19
TGTGCCAGCAGTGAAGCAGCCCCCGGGGTAATGAACACTGAAGCTTTCTTT	CASSEAAPGVMNTEAFF	NA	TRBJ1-1	NA	TRBV2
TGTGCCTGGTCCCAGAGGGCAGGCAATCAGCCCCAGCATTTT	CAWSQRAGNQPQHF	NA	TRBJ1-5	few	TRBV5-4
TGCAGCGTTGAAGATCTCGGCAGGGAAGAGACCCAGTACTTC	CSVEDLGREETQYF	NA	TRBJ2-5	NA	TRBV29-1
TGTGCCAGCAGCCCTCTCGGGGCGGGAGCTAGCACAGATACGCAGTATTTT	CASSPLGAGASTDTQYF	TRBD2	TRBJ2-3	NA	TRBV7-9
TGTGCCAGCAGCAATTACAGGGGACTAGCCAAAAACATTCAGTACTTC	CASSNYRGLAKNIQYF	NA	TRBJ2-4	NA	TRBV3-1/TRBV3-2
TGCGCCAGCAGCCAGTGGAGGGGGCTGTCCTACAATGAGCAGTTCTTC	CASSQWRGLSYNEQFF	NA	TRBJ2-1	NA	TRBV5-1
TGTGCCAGCAGTCCCCGGACAGGGAACACCGGGGAGCTGTTTTTT	CASSPRTGNTGELFF	TRBD1	TRBJ2-2	NA	TRBV27
TGCAGCGTTCGGGAGAGGAGGAACAATGAGCAGTTCTTC	CSVRERRNNEQFF	NA	TRBJ2-1	NA	TRBV29-1
TGTGCCAGCTCCCACGACCGGGACAGACAAGAGACCCAGTACTTC	CASSHDRDRQETQYF	TRBD1	TRBJ2-5	NA	TRBV18
TGTGCCAGCAGCCAGAGGTGGACAGGGGGCTTCTCCTACGAGCAGTACTTC	CASSQRWTGGFSYEQYF	TRBD1	TRBJ2-7	NA	TRBV4-2
TGTGCCAGCAGTTACAGGGGCGGAGAAGGAGATACGCAGTATTTT	CASSYRGGEGDTQYF	NA	TRBJ2-3	NA	TRBV6-5
TGTGCCAGCAGGAGATTACTAGAGCTAGCCAAAAACATTCAGTACTTC	CASRRLLELAKNIQYF	NA	TRBJ2-4	NA	TRBV2
TGTGCCAGCAGTTTCGGGACTAGGATGAACGAGCAGTACTTC	CASSFGTRMNEQYF	TRBD2	TRBJ2-7	NA	TRBV6-2/TRBV6-3
TGTGCCAGCAGCGTGAGATATAATTCACCCCTCCACTTT	CASSVRYNSPLHF	NA	TRBJ1-6	NA	TRBV9
TGTGCCAGCTCACCGGCGGGGCCGCCCACCGGGGAGCTGTTTTTT	CASSPAGPPTGELFF	NA	TRBJ2-2	NA	TRBV18
TGCGCCAGCAGCCTGGCCTTGACGGACATTAGCGGCTACACCTTC	CASSLALTDISGYTF	NA	TRBJ1-2	few	TRBV4-1
TGTGCCAGCAGTCGGAGAGTCTATGGCTACACCTTC	CASSRRVYGYTF	NA	TRBJ1-2	NA	TRBV12-3/TRBV12-4